The rows below give T cell receptor beta chains drawn from one sample of a study of blood T cell repertoires in COVID-19. Assay: immunoSEQ multiplex PCR; the TCRdb copy retains only in-frame clones and omits some. The data show around 190,000 clones, roughly four fifths seen once. The source material was peripheral blood. All receptors come from a woman in her seventies with COVID-19, enrolled during active disease. The CDR3 runs from the conserved cysteine through the conserved F or W. Fields, in order: V gene, clone size, J gene, CDR3 length, D gene, CDR3 protein, CDR3 DNA. D genes are given only for firm matches. Size values are once, few and many counts, or a class for expanded clones, and some rows have none.

TRBV5-6	NA	TRBJ1-3	15	TRBD1	CASSTTGVDGNTIYF	TGTGCCAGCAGCACCACAGGGGTGGACGGAAACACCATATATTTT
TRBV6-6	few	TRBJ2-1	11	NA	CASSYIVEQFF	TGTGCCAGCAGTTACATAGTTGAGCAGTTCTTC
TRBV18	NA	TRBJ2-3	15	TRBD2	CASSSLAGATDTQYF	TGTGCCAGCTCATCACTAGCGGGAGCGACAGATACGCAGTATTTT
TRBV18	NA	TRBJ1-1	14	TRBD1	CASSPRGQEREAFF	TGTGCCAGCTCACCCAGGGGACAGGAGCGTGAAGCTTTCTTT
TRBV27	NA	TRBJ1-2	14	NA	CASSATQGNSGYTF	TGTGCCAGCAGTGCCACGCAGGGGAACTCTGGCTACACCTTC
TRBV7-2	NA	TRBJ1-2	13	NA	CASSEPRTTGYTF	TGTGCCAGCAGCGAGCCACGGACAACAGGCTACACCTTC
TRBV5-1	NA	TRBJ2-3	16	NA	CASSLLRGEGTDTQYF	TGCGCCAGCAGCTTGCTGCGGGGCGAGGGCACAGATACGCAGTATTTT
TRBV2	NA	TRBJ1-5	12	TRBD1	CASTTGAQPQHF	TGTGCCAGCACTACAGGGGCCCAGCCCCAGCATTTT
TRBV15	once	TRBJ2-5	20	NA	CATSRDRRRTRSVVQETQYF	TGTGCCACCAGCAGAGATCGAAGGCGGACTCGGTCAGTAGTACAAGAGACCCAGTACTTC
TRBV20-1	NA	TRBJ2-7	11	NA	CSAGVGWEQYF	TGCAGTGCCGGGGTCGGGTGGGAGCAGTACTTC
TRBV9	NA	TRBJ1-6	14	NA	CASSLQDSNSPLHF	TGTGCCAGCAGCTTACAGGACAGTAATTCACCCCTCCACTTT
TRBV9	NA	TRBJ1-1	16	TRBD1	CASSVVGGLVGTEAFF	TGTGCCAGCAGCGTAGTAGGGGGCTTGGTGGGCACTGAAGCTTTCTTT
TRBV30	NA	TRBJ1-3	15	NA	CAWRGPWNSGNTIYF	TGTGCCTGGAGGGGGCCGTGGAACTCTGGAAACACCATATATTTT
TRBV7-7	NA	TRBJ2-1	16	TRBD2	CASSLGLAGGQDEQFF	TGTGCCAGCAGCTTAGGACTAGCGGGAGGGCAGGATGAGCAGTTCTTC
TRBV12-3/TRBV12-4	NA	TRBJ2-5	13	TRBD1	CASSFGDRETQYF	TGTGCCAGCAGTTTCGGGGACAGGGAGACCCAGTACTTC
TRBV9	NA	TRBJ1-6	16	TRBD1	CASSQNLRGNNSPLHF	TGTGCCAGCAGCCAAAACCTCAGGGGGAATAATTCACCCCTCCACTTT
TRBV7-9	NA	TRBJ2-7	15	TRBD2	CASSLDSGSSHEQYF	TGTGCCAGCAGCTTAGATAGCGGGAGTTCCCACGAGCAGTACTTC
TRBV30	NA	TRBJ2-2	15	NA	CAWGSYPTNTGELFF	TGTGCCTGGGGCTCATATCCCACTAACACCGGGGAGCTGTTTTTT
TRBV3-1/TRBV3-2	NA	TRBJ2-2	16	NA	CASSQVRPANTGELFF	TGTGCCAGCAGCCAAGTCAGGCCCGCGAACACCGGGGAGCTGTTTTTT
TRBV19	once	TRBJ2-7	14	TRBD2	CASSMTSGRNEQYF	TGTGCCAGTAGTATGACTAGCGGGAGGAACGAGCAGTACTTC
TRBV10-3	NA	TRBJ1-3	14	TRBD1	CAISGTGGGNTIYF	TGTGCCATCAGTGGAACAGGGGGTGGAAACACCATATATTTT
TRBV3-1/TRBV3-2	NA	TRBJ2-7	17	NA	CASSHKDIRNKLSEQYF	TGTGCCAGCAGCCACAAGGACATCCGAAACAAACTAAGCGAGCAGTACTTC
TRBV10-3	NA	TRBJ2-5	16	TRBD2	CAISDPSGRFQETQYF	TGTGCCATCAGTGACCCTAGCGGGAGGTTTCAAGAGACCCAGTACTTC
TRBV6-1	NA	TRBJ1-6	16	TRBD1	CASSGTGGSYNSPLHF	TGTGCCAGCAGTGGGACAGGGGGCTCCTATAATTCACCCCTCCACTTT
TRBV27	NA	TRBJ2-3	12	NA	CASSLLGKGEYF	TGTGCCAGCAGTTTATTAGGGAAGGGAGAGTATTTT
TRBV7-8	NA	TRBJ2-1	15	TRBD2	CASSNGTRGYNEQFF	TGTGCCAGCAGCAATGGGACTAGAGGATACAATGAGCAGTTCTTC
TRBV7-2	NA	TRBJ2-7	15	TRBD2	CASSLQAGVPNEQYF	TGTGCCAGCAGCTTACAAGCGGGAGTTCCGAACGAGCAGTACTTC
TRBV4-3	once	TRBJ1-4	15	NA	CASSLAGQPHEKLFF	TGCGCCAGCAGCTTAGCCGGACAGCCTCATGAAAAACTGTTTTTT
TRBV28	NA	TRBJ1-2	13	NA	CASSGDWGDGYTF	TGTGCCAGCAGTGGGGATTGGGGAGATGGCTACACCTTC
TRBV2	few	TRBJ1-5	13	NA	CASSELGDQPQHF	TGTGCCAGCAGTGAATTAGGGGATCAGCCCCAGCATTTT
TRBV28	NA	TRBJ2-7	16	NA	CASAVLGVGGSYEQYF	TGTGCCAGCGCAGTTTTAGGGGTGGGGGGCTCCTACGAGCAGTACTTC
TRBV6-5	NA	TRBJ1-6	13	NA	CASRLPGSSPLHF	TGTGCCAGCAGACTGCCAGGATCTTCACCCCTCCACTTT
TRBV6-5	NA	TRBJ2-7	14	TRBD2	CASSLREGRYEQYF	TGTGCCAGTTCCCTAAGGGAGGGCCGCTACGAGCAGTACTTC
TRBV6-4	few	TRBJ1-2	14	NA	CASSPTGGTYGYTF	TGTGCCAGCAGTCCTACCGGAGGGACCTATGGCTACACCTTC
TRBV7-2	NA	TRBJ2-1	15	TRBD2	CASSMDSGTWNEQFF	TGTGCCAGCAGCATGGATAGCGGGACGTGGAATGAGCAGTTCTTC
TRBV4-3	NA	TRBJ2-7	15	TRBD2	CASSQDGSGRYEQYF	TGCGCCAGCAGCCAAGATGGTAGCGGGAGGTACGAGCAGTACTTC
TRBV9	NA	TRBJ2-2	16	NA	CASSATSMSTAGELFF	TGTGCCAGCAGCGCCACTAGCATGAGTACCGCCGGGGAGCTGTTTTTT
TRBV27	NA	TRBJ1-1	12	NA	CASSHLGTEAFF	TGTGCCAGCAGTCACCTAGGCACTGAAGCTTTCTTT
TRBV9	NA	TRBJ2-3	19	TRBD2	CASSVVKKGLARNTDTQYF	TGTGCCAGCAGCGTAGTGAAGAAGGGACTAGCCCGGAATACAGATACGCAGTATTTT